This T cell receptor (beta chain) originates from a study of CD8+ T cells in alopecia areata. Study-wide context: Transfer of skin from approximately 6-12-month-old C3H/HeJ graft donors with spontaneous alopecia was made to roughly 6-10-week-old female C3H/HeJ mice. The study's findings and limits: Between patients, shared TCR sequences were less clear than in mice. This was possibly due in part to HLA diversity in the patient population. Sequenced scalp T cells also include alphabeta T cells resident in normal skin.

There are 15 residues in the CDR3. The ends lost 2 bases at V and 1 base at J; junction bases unmatched: 2. Germline loops: CDR1 MSHET, CDR2 SYDVDS. Following RNA extraction, reverse transcription yielded cDNA that acted as the sequencing template. Data came from immunoSEQ multiplex PCR; TCRdb stores just in-frame clones and leaves some out. The repertoire consists of 2,500 to 3,500 clones, none detected only once. The time point denotes: mouse skin 3 weeks after grafting. Mouse recipient skin underwent biopsy at grafting and again 3 and 6 weeks afterward. This clone appeared many times. The antigen is not known. Genes and germline are mouse. From the germline J gene comes the end of the CDR3, since the read stops 4 residues before it.

The specimen was skin, collected at week 3. V and J are TRBV29 and TRBJ1-2; 9 nucleotides line up with TRBD1. The origin of this receptor is a C3H/HeJ mouse with alopecia areata. For this mouse line, the MHC haplotype is H2-k. The chain's CDR3 is CASSLGDRENSDYTF. Partial CDR3 DNA: TGTGCTAGCAGTTTAGGGGACAGGGAAAACTCC.